This T cell receptor beta chain was found in a study of beta chain features in type 1 diabetes. The CDR3 length is 13 residues. Germline V gene lookup returns CDR1 SGHDN and CDR2 FVKESK. V lost 5 bases and J 4 bases, leaving 11 bases between the germline ends. Reverse transcription of all isolated RNA meant that expressed TCRB transcripts were sequenced. Only in-frame clones appear in the TCRdb table, and some are missing; sequencing was by immunoSEQ multiplex PCR. This sample has around 250,000 clones, with approximately 70% found just once. The sequenced material came from naive CD4+ T cells from blood. The origin of this receptor is a man younger than 45 in good health. The rearrangement links TRBV14 to TRBJ2-5, with D possibly matching TRBD2 (7 bases). CDR3 amino acids: CASSYRGAETQYF. The CDR3 DNA reads as TGTGCCAGCAGCTACCGGGGGGCAGAGACCCAGTACTTC.